The present entry profiles one T cell receptor (beta chain) with its context. Its antigen is not known. Per germline, CDR1 KGHSH and CDR2 LQKENI. The ends lost 6 bases at V and 0 bases at J; junction bases unmatched: 14. This CDR3 contains 17 residues. These data originate in a study of cytomegalovirus exposure and HLA in healthy donors. Overall study: Falling in the Caucasian-associated ancestry cluster were 65% to 90% of 398 genotyped donors.

Overall study results and limits: Researchers catalogued approximately 160 TCR beta chains as cytomegalovirus-associated. Approximately 18,000 TCR beta sequences were associated with HLA alleles at 0.05 false discovery rate in a later analysis.

Both 60 Vbeta primers and 13 Jbeta primers went into the PCR. The table came from immunoSEQ multiplex PCR; TCRdb's copy has only in-frame clones and leaves some out. The data hold some 150,000 clones, with 64% observed a single time. Sequenced input: PBMCs. The sequence was obtained from a woman between 25 and 40 years old in good health and CMV-seropositive. V gene TRBV18 combines with J gene TRBJ2-7; TRBD1 agrees at 7 bases. The CDR3 region has the DNA TGTGCCAGCTCTCTGGGGGACAGCTACTATAGCTCCTACGAGCAGTACTTC. Amino acids: CASSLGDSYYSSYEQYF. The full variable domain, with the rest looked up from reference TRBV18 and TRBJ2-7, is NAGVMQNPRHLVRRRGQEARLRCSPMKGHSHVYWYRQLPEEGLKFMVYLQKENIIDESGMPKERFSAEFPKEGPSILRIQQVVRGDSAAYFCASSLGDSYYSSYEQYFGPGTRLTVT.